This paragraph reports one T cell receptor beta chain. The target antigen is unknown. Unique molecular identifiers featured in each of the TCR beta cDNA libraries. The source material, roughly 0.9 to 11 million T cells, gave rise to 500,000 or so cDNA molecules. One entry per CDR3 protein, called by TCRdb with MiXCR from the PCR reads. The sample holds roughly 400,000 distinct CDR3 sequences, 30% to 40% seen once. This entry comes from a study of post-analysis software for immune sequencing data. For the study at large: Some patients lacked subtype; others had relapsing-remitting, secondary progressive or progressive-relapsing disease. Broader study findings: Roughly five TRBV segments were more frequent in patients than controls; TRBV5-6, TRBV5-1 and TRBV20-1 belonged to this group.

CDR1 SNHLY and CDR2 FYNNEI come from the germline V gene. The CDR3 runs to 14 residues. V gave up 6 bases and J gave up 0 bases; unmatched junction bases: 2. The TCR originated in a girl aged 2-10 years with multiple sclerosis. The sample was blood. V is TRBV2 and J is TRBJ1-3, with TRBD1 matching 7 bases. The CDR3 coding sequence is TGTGCCAGCAGAGACAGGGACTCTGGAAACACCATATATTTT. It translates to CASRDRDSGNTIYF.